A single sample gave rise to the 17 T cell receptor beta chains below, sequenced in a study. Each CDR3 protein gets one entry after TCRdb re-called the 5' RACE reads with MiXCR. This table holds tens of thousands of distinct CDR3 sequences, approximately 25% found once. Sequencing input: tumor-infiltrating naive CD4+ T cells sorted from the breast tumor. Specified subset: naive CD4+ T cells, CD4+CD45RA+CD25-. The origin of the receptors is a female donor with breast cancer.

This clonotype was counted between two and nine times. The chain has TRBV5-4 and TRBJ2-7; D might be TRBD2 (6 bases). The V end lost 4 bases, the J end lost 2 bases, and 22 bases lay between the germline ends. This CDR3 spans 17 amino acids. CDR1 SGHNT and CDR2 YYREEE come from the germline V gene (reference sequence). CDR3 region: CASSKTIRTIPTYEQYF. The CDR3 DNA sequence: TGTGCCAGCAGCAAGACCATCAGGACTATTCCCACCTACGAGCAGTACTTC.

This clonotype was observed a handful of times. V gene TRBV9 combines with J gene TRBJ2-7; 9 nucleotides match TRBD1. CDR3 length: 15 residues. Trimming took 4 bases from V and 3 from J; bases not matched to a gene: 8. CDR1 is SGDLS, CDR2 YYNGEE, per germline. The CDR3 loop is CASSPTRDRVYEQYF. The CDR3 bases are TGTGCCAGCAGCCCAACCCGGGACAGGGTCTACGAGCAGTACTTC.

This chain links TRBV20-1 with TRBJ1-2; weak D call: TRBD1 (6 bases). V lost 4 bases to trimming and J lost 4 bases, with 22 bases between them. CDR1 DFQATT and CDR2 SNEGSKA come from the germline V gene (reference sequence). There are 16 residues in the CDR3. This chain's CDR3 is CSATGGLQRGTYGYTF. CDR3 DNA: TGCAGTGCTACGGGGGGCCTTCAACGTGGAACCTATGGCTACACCTTC.

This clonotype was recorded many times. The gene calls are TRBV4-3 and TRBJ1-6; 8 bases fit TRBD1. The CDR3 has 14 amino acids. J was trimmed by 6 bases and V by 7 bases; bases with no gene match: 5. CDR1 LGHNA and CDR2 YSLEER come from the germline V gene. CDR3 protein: CASTSGGGNSPLHF. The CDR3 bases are TGCGCCAGCACCTCAGGGGGCGGTAATTCACCCCTCCACTTT.

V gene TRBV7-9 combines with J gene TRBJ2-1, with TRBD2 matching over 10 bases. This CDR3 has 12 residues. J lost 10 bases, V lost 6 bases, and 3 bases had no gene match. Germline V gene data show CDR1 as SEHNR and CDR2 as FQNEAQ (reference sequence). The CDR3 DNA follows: TGTGCCAGCAGGGAGACTAGCGGGGAGCAGTTCTTC. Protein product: CASRETSGEQFF. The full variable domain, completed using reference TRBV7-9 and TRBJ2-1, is DTGVSQNPRHKITKRGQNVTFRCDPISEHNRLYWYRQTLGQGPEFLTYFQNEAQLEKSRLLSDRFSAERPKGSFSTLEIQRTEQGDSAMYLCASRETSGEQFFGPGTRLTVL.

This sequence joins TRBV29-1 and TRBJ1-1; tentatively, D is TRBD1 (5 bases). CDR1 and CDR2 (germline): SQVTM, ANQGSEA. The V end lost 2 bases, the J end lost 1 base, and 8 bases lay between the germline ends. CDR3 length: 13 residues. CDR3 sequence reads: CSVERTPNTEAFF. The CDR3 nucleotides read TGCAGCGTTGAAAGGACACCGAACACTGAAGCTTTCTTT.

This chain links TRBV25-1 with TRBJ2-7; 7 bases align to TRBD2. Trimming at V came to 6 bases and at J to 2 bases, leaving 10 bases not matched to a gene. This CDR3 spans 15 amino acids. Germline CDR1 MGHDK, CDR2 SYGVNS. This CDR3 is CASSGGFSGTYEQYF. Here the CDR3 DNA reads TGTGCCAGCAGCGGGGGGTTTAGCGGCACCTACGAGCAGTACTTC.

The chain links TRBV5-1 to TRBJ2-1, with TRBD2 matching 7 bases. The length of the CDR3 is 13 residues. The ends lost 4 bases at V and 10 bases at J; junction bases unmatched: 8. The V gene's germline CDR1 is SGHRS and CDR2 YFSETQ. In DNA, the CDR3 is TGCGCCAGCAGCAGCGGGGAACAAGGAGAGCAGTTCTTC. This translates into CASSSGEQGEQFF.

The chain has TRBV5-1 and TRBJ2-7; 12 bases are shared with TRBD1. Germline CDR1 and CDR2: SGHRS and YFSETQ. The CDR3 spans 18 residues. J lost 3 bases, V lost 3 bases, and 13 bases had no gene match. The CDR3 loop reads CASSWDRGQRDPGYEQYF. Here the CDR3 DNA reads TGCGCCAGCAGCTGGGACAGGGGGCAGCGGGACCCGGGCTACGAGCAGTACTTC.

This chain's CDR3 is CASSLYRTNTEAFF. The CDR3 nucleotides are TGTGCCAGCAGTTTGTACAGGACGAACACTGAAGCTTTCTTT. V usage is TRBV28 and J usage is TRBJ1-1, with TRBD1 as a possible D gene (5 bases). CDR1 and CDR2 (germline): MDHEN, SYDVKM. The CDR3 is 14 amino acids. V was shortened by 3 bases and J by 1 base, with 9 bases between the two germline ends.

CDR3 DNA: TGTGCCAGCAGTTTAAGCCTAGCGGGAGTATATGAGCAGTTCTTC. The encoded protein is CASSLSLAGVYEQFF. The chain combines TRBV27 with TRBJ2-1; 10 bases are shared with TRBD2. Germline CDR1 reads MNHEY; CDR2 reads SMNVEV (reference sequence). This CDR3 spans 15 amino acids. V gave up 2 bases and J gave up 8 bases; unmatched junction bases: 6.

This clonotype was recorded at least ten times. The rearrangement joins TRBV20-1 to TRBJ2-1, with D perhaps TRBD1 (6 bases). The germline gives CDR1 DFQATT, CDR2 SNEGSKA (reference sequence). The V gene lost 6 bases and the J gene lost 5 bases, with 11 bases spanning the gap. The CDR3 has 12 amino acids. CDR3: CSAQGTNNEQFF. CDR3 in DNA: TGCAGTGCCCAAGGGACAAACAATGAGCAGTTCTTC.

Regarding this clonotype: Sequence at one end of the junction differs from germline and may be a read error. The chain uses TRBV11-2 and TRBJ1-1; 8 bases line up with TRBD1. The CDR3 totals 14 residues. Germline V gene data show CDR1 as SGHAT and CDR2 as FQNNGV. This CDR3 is CASSSRTGNTEASF. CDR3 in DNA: TGTGCCAGCAGCTCCCGGACAGGGAACACTGAAGCTTCCTTT.

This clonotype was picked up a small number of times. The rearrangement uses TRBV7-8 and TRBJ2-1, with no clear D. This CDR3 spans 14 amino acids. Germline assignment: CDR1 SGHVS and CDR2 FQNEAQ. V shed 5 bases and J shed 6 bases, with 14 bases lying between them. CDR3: CASSPRHGINEQFF. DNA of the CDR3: TGTGCCAGCAGCCCCAGACACGGAATCAATGAGCAGTTCTTC.

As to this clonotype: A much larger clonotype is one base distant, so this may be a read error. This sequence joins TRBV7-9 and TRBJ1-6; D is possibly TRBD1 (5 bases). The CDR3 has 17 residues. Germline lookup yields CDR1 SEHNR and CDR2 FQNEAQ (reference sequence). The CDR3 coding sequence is TGTGCCGGCAGCTTAGGAGCCGGTGGGGGGACGAATTCACCCCTCCACTTT. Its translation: CAGSLGAGGGTNSPLHF.

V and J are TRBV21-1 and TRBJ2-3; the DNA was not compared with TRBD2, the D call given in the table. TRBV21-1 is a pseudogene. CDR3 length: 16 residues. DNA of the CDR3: TGTGCCAGCAGCAAACGGGGGGGCCGGGACACAGATACGCAGTATTTT. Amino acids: CASSKRGGRDTDTQYF.

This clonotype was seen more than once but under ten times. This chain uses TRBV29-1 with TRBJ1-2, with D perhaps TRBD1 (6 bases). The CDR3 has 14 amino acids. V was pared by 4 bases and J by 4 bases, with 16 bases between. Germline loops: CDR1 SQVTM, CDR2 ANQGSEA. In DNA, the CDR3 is TGCAGCGTTGTAGGGACACCCCAGGCCTATGGCTACACCTTC. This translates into CSVVGTPQAYGYTF. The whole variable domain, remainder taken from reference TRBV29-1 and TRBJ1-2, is SAVISQKPSRDICQRGTSLTIQCQVDSQVTMMFWYRQQPGQSLTLIATANQGSEATYESGFVIDKFPISRPNLTFSTLTVSNMSPEDSSIYLCSVVGTPQAYGYTFGSGTRLTVV.